The TCR beta chain under discussion was sequenced for a study of CD8 T cells in Susac syndrome (dated by TCRdb to about 2019). For the study in its entirety: Repertoire sequencing was used to test whether CD8+ T cell activation and differentiation in Susac syndrome was antigen driven. CD8+ T cell repertoire clonality was compared between fewer than 13 healthy donors, approximately 14 Susac syndrome patients and 15 multiple sclerosis patients. Broad study findings and their caveats: The study acknowledged that relatively few individuals were included in the TCR sequencing and HLA analysis.

Peripheral blood CD8+ and CD4+ T cells from healthy donors, Susac syndrome patients and multiple sclerosis patients were profiled by high-throughput TCR beta sequencing. Treatment-naive patients with stable or active relapsing-remitting disease fulfilling revised McDonald criteria were used as multiple sclerosis controls. Bulk CD8+ and CD4+ T cells were purified by magnetic negative isolation, while CD8+ TEMRA cells were enriched using FACS. Blood was drawn into EDTA tubes, processed within 24 hours, and PBMCs were isolated by density gradient centrifugation. PBMCs destined for TCR sequencing were cryopreserved in liquid nitrogen and later thawed in a 37 °C water bath. The sorted or isolated CD4+, CD8+ and CD8+ TEMRA cells had a purity of 90% or higher. From the germline V gene (reference sequence), CDR1 is LGHDT and CDR2 is YNNKEL. Its CDR3 holds 14 amino acids, cysteine through phenylalanine. Of the read, only the CDR3 DNA is kept; its 42 bases are in frame from base 1. Compared with germline, V lacks 7 bases and J lacks 4 bases; bases without a gene match: 6.

RNA was extracted using the RNeasy kit, and roughly 0.5 to 1 microgram was reverse transcribed with random hexamers. TCR beta CDR3 regions were amplified with the immunoSEQ multiplex PCR assay covering 54 Vbeta and 13 Jbeta segments. PCR amplification bias was corrected by using a synthetic template baseline for primer optimization and computational correction. Under the source paper's analysis protocol: Reads were assigned to V, D and J genes according to IMGT and analyzed in immunoSEQ Analyzer, with only productive sequences retained. Clonality was calculated as one minus the Shannon entropy normalized by log2 of the number of productive unique sequences. For each patient and control, public and private clones were evaluated within the 100 most prevalent clones. Clones were defined as Susac-specific if absent from the healthy and MS cohorts, from under 1,200 published viral clones and from other ImmuneACCESS disease sequences. TCRdb passed the public sequencing reads through fastp at Q25 and MiXCR, retaining productive beta sequences. Rows merge per CDR3 protein into single entries with the most common DNA and genes. The authors' filters were not applied to this entry. This sample has 150,000 to 180,000 distinct CDR3 sequences in its table, and 85% to 95% of those were observed once. The ten largest clones capture about 0.19% of the sample.

On this clonotype itself: Its antigen is unknown. Per-base quality was not reported, and no clone a single base away is much larger than it.

The sample comprised CD8+ T cells from PBMCs. The sequence came from a human donor with multiple sclerosis. This sequence uses TRBV3-1 and TRBJ2-5, and 10 junction bases match TRBD1. The DNA sequence is TGTGCCAGCATCCCAGGGACAGGGGTAGAGACCCAGTACTTC. Translated, it gives CASIPGTGVETQYF.